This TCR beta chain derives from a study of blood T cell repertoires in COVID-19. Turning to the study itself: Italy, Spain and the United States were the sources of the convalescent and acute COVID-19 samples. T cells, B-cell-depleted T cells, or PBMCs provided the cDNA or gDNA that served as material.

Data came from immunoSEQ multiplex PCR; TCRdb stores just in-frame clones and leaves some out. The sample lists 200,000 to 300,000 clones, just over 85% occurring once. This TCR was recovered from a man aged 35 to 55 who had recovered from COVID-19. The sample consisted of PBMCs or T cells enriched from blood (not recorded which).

The CDR3 spells CASSLEVSGGAETQYF. CDR3 DNA: TGTGCCAGCAGCTTAGAGGTTAGCGGGGGGGCGGAGACCCAGTACTTC. The chain employs TRBV7-6 and TRBJ2-5; 11 nucleotides match TRBD2. Germline-derived CDR1 and CDR2 are SGHVS and FNYEAQ. The CDR3 sequence is 16 residues long. V trimming: 1 base; J trimming: 5 bases; junction bases outside the gene matches: 6.